The present entry profiles one T cell receptor beta chain with its context. Its antigen is undetermined. The source of the sample is a study of cytomegalovirus exposure and HLA in healthy donors. Overall study: From HLA-typed donors, an early data release held around 80 million unique TCRs. Whole-study findings and limits: Among the sequence variants, a highly shared cluster was likely an artifact of sequencing.

PCR employed 60 Vbeta and 13 Jbeta primers. Sequenced by immunoSEQ multiplex PCR; TCRdb stores in-frame clones only, minus some. Of about 110,000 clones listed, around 75% are singletons. It was healthy bone marrow donors who served as donors. The receptor comes from a male donor in good health and CMV-seropositive. Sequencing was performed on PBMCs.

CDR3 bases: TGTGCCTGGAGGCCGGCGGACAGGGCAACCTACGAGCAGTACTTC. Translated, it gives CAWRPADRATYEQYF. The chain combines TRBV30 with TRBJ2-7; 8 nucleotides align to TRBD1. This CDR3 contains 15 residues. Germline CDR1 is GTSNPN and CDR2 is SVGIG (reference sequence). V lost 3 bases, J lost 2 bases, and 9 bases stayed unmatched. Using reference TRBV30 and TRBJ2-7 for the parts outside the CDR3, the full variable domain is SQTIHQWPATLVQPVGSPLSLECTVEGTSNPNLYWYRQAAGRGLQLLFYSVGIGQISSEVPQNLSASRPQDRQFILSSKKLLLSDSGFYLCAWRPADRATYEQYFGPGTRLTVT.